Following are 3 T cell receptor beta chains from one sample sequenced in a study of control samples from healthy donors and cancer patients. Produced via immunoSEQ multiplex PCR; TCRdb's table is partial and in-frame only. The repertoire includes 55,000 to 90,000 clones, approximately 84% of them detected once, and about 26% sits in the top ten. Specimen: blood. These receptor sequences come from a man aged 50 to 60 in good health.

The rearrangement joins TRBV4-3 to TRBJ1-2; D is uncertain. CDR1 is LGHNA, CDR2 YSLEER, per germline. V was pared by 0 bases and J by 6 bases, with 8 bases between. This CDR3 contains 13 residues. The DNA for the CDR3 is TGCGCCAGCAGCCAAGATCTGGGGAATGGCTACACCTTC. Its translation is CASSQDLGNGYTF.

In this sample, this clone turned up a few times. The rearrangement joins TRBV9 to TRBJ2-3; no clear D gene. CDR3 length: 15 amino acids. Germline loops: CDR1 SGDLS, CDR2 YYNGEE. Between the trimmed V and J ends, which lost 6 bases and 2 bases, there was a span of 16 bases. CDR3 amino acids: CASTLSVTPTDTQYF. In DNA form, the CDR3 reads TGTGCCAGCACCCTTTCAGTTACCCCCACAGATACGCAGTATTTT.

The V gene is TRBV7-6, the J gene TRBJ1-5, with D maybe TRBD1 (5 bases). CDR3 length: 16 residues. V gave up 1 base and J gave up 6 bases, with 16 bases separating them. CDR1 SGHVS and CDR2 FNYEAQ come from the germline V gene. The CDR3 is CASSLDWGEGLQPQHF. The CDR3 nucleotides are TGTGCCAGCAGCTTAGACTGGGGGGAGGGTCTTCAGCCCCAGCATTTT. The full variable domain, with the rest looked up from reference TRBV7-6 and TRBJ1-5, is GAGVSQSPRYKVTKRGQDVALRCDPISGHVSLYWYRQALGQGPEFLTYFNYEAQQDKSGLPNDRFSAERPEGSISTLTIQRTEQRDSAMYRCASSLDWGEGLQPQHFGDGTRLSIL.